These T cell receptor beta chains were read from a single sample in a study of T cell repertoires in cytomegalovirus infection. TCRdb recomputed calls from the reads with MiXCR, one row per CDR3 protein. The sample has about 310,000 distinct CDR3 sequences; about a sixth are singletons. Sequencing was done on a sample of PBMCs. These receptors were taken from a human donor in good health (CMV status not recorded). Some clones in this sample may be carry-over from other donors' samples. CDR3s include the opening cysteine and the closing phenylalanine or tryptophan. Fields, in order: CDR3 DNA, CDR3 protein, clone size, D gene, V gene, J gene. A D gene is named only where the DNA matches it firmly. Clone size is shown for a subset of rows, as once, few, many or a class of expanded clone.

CDR3 DNA: TGTGCCAGCAGTGAACATGCCACAGGGGGCTACACCTTC
CDR3 protein: CASSEHATGGYTF
clone size: many
D gene: NA
V gene: TRBV6-1
J gene: TRBJ1-2

CDR3 DNA: TGCGCCAGCAGACCACCCGGGACAGAGAACACCGGGGAGCTGTTTTTT
CDR3 protein: CASRPPGTENTGELFF
clone size: NA
D gene: TRBD1
V gene: TRBV5-1
J gene: TRBJ2-2

CDR3 DNA: TGTGCCAGCAGTGATTTACGAGCAAATGGCTACACCTTC
CDR3 protein: CASSDLRANGYTF
clone size: few
D gene: NA
V gene: TRBV2
J gene: TRBJ1-2

CDR3 DNA: TGCGCCAGCAGCTCGGCAGTGAACACTGAAGCTTTCTTT
CDR3 protein: CASSSAVNTEAFF
clone size: NA
D gene: NA
V gene: TRBV5-1
J gene: TRBJ1-1

CDR3 DNA: TGTGCCAGCAGTTACCGGGGACTATCGGATTCACCCCTCCACTTT
CDR3 protein: CASSYRGLSDSPLHF
clone size: NA
D gene: NA
V gene: TRBV27
J gene: TRBJ1-6

CDR3 DNA: TGCAGTGCTAGACTCCAGAACACCTACGAGCAGTACTTC
CDR3 protein: CSARLQNTYEQYF
clone size: few
D gene: NA
V gene: TRBV20-1
J gene: TRBJ2-7

CDR3 DNA: TGTGCCAGCCGGCCCGCAGGGCTTAATCAGCCCCAGCATTTT
CDR3 protein: CASRPAGLNQPQHF
clone size: once
D gene: NA
V gene: TRBV28
J gene: TRBJ1-5

CDR3 DNA: TGTGCCAGCAGCCAATCCCGACTAGTCGAGGCCCGCAATGAGCAGTTCTTC
CDR3 protein: CASSQSRLVEARNEQFF
clone size: many
D gene: NA
V gene: TRBV4-2
J gene: TRBJ2-1

CDR3 DNA: TGTGCCATCAGTGATCGGGCAGGGGAACAGCCCCAGCATTTT
CDR3 protein: CAISDRAGEQPQHF
clone size: NA
D gene: NA
V gene: TRBV10-3
J gene: TRBJ1-5

CDR3 DNA: TGTGCCAGCAGCTCGTTCCGGGACAGGGGGCACGGAGAGGAGACCCAGTACTTC
CDR3 protein: CASSSFRDRGHGEETQYF
clone size: NA
D gene: TRBD1
V gene: TRBV7-9
J gene: TRBJ2-5

CDR3 DNA: TGTGCCAGCAGCTTAGCGCTGTCAGCCTCCCCCTACGAGCAGTACTTC
CDR3 protein: CASSLALSASPYEQYF
clone size: NA
D gene: NA
V gene: TRBV7-9
J gene: TRBJ2-7

CDR3 DNA: TGTGCCAGCAGCAGGGACAGCGACTATTCACCCCTCCACTTT
CDR3 protein: CASSRDSDYSPLHF
clone size: NA
D gene: TRBD1
V gene: TRBV7-9
J gene: TRBJ1-6

CDR3 DNA: TGTGCCAGCACCTATTACGGGGGGGCTGGAGAGACCCAGTACTTC
CDR3 protein: CASTYYGGAGETQYF
clone size: many
D gene: TRBD2
V gene: TRBV6-5
J gene: TRBJ2-5

CDR3 DNA: TGTGCCAGCAGTCCCGGACAGGCCGTCGCCTATGGCTACACCTTC
CDR3 protein: CASSPGQAVAYGYTF
clone size: NA
D gene: TRBD1
V gene: TRBV6-8
J gene: TRBJ1-2

CDR3 DNA: TGTGCCAGCAGCACAAGACAGGGGAGGAACGAGCAGTACTTC
CDR3 protein: CASSTRQGRNEQYF
clone size: NA
D gene: TRBD1
V gene: TRBV7-2
J gene: TRBJ2-7

CDR3 DNA: TGTGCCTCGAGCGCCCCGAACACCGGGGAGCTGTTTTTT
CDR3 protein: CASSAPNTGELFF
clone size: NA
D gene: NA
V gene: TRBV24-1
J gene: TRBJ2-2

CDR3 DNA: TGTGCCAGCAGTTACTGGGCAGGGCTAAACCAAGAGACCCAGTACTTC
CDR3 protein: CASSYWAGLNQETQYF
clone size: few
D gene: NA
V gene: TRBV6-6
J gene: TRBJ2-5

CDR3 DNA: TGTGCCAGCAGGACAGGACGGGAGCTGTTTTTT
CDR3 protein: CASRTGRELFF
clone size: NA
D gene: NA
V gene: TRBV2
J gene: TRBJ2-2

CDR3 DNA: TGTGCCAGCAGTGATCCACCCCCGGGGGAGACCCAGTACTTC
CDR3 protein: CASSDPPPGETQYF
clone size: few
D gene: NA
V gene: TRBV25-1
J gene: TRBJ2-5

CDR3 DNA: TGTGCCAGCAGCTTAGCGGGGGAGAAAAAGGGGTCCTACGAGCAGTACTTC
CDR3 protein: CASSLAGEKKGSYEQYF
clone size: many
D gene: NA
V gene: TRBV7-4
J gene: TRBJ2-7

CDR3 DNA: TGTGCCAGCAGTTTTGGGGGTACGGGCGATTCACCCCTCCACTTT
CDR3 protein: CASSFGGTGDSPLHF
clone size: many
D gene: NA
V gene: TRBV12-3/TRBV12-4
J gene: TRBJ1-6

CDR3 DNA: TGTGCCAGCAGCCAAGATACAGGGTCCGGGGAGCTGTTTTTT
CDR3 protein: CASSQDTGSGELFF
clone size: NA
D gene: NA
V gene: TRBV14
J gene: TRBJ2-2

CDR3 DNA: TGCGCCAGCAGCCAACGCCAGAACACTGAAGCTTTCTTT
CDR3 protein: CASSQRQNTEAFF
clone size: NA
D gene: NA
V gene: TRBV4-1
J gene: TRBJ1-1

CDR3 DNA: TGTGCCAGCAGTTACGGGACAGGCCCTATGAACACTGAAGCTTTCTTT
CDR3 protein: CASSYGTGPMNTEAFF
clone size: NA
D gene: TRBD1
V gene: TRBV6-5
J gene: TRBJ1-1

CDR3 DNA: TGTGCCAGCAGCCGAGGTGGGGCCGGATACTATGGCTACACCTTC
CDR3 protein: CASSRGGAGYYGYTF
clone size: few
D gene: NA
V gene: TRBV12-3/TRBV12-4
J gene: TRBJ1-2

CDR3 DNA: TGTGCCAGCAGCTTAGCGGGGACAGGTACCGCAACTAATGAAAAACTGTTTTTT
CDR3 protein: CASSLAGTGTATNEKLFF
clone size: NA
D gene: TRBD1
V gene: TRBV7-9
J gene: TRBJ1-4

CDR3 DNA: TGTGCCAGCAGTTTATCTACCAAAAACATTCAGTACTTC
CDR3 protein: CASSLSTKNIQYF
clone size: few
D gene: NA
V gene: TRBV12-3/TRBV12-4
J gene: TRBJ2-4

CDR3 DNA: TGTGCCAGCAGCCCGGGGGAGGGATCATCCACCGGGGAGCTGTTTTTT
CDR3 protein: CASSPGEGSSTGELFF
clone size: NA
D gene: TRBD2
V gene: TRBV5-4
J gene: TRBJ2-2

CDR3 DNA: TGCAGTGCGGGACCAGGCTCCTACGAGCAGTACTTC
CDR3 protein: CSAGPGSYEQYF
clone size: few
D gene: NA
V gene: TRBV20-1
J gene: TRBJ2-7

CDR3 DNA: TGTGCCAGCAGCCGCAGGGGGGACGAGCAGTTCTTC
CDR3 protein: CASSRRGDEQFF
clone size: many
D gene: NA
V gene: TRBV27
J gene: TRBJ2-1

CDR3 DNA: TGCAGTGCTAGAGTTGACGGGCCGGAGACCCAGTACTTC
CDR3 protein: CSARVDGPETQYF
clone size: few
D gene: NA
V gene: TRBV20-1
J gene: TRBJ2-5

CDR3 DNA: TGTGCCAGCAGCTTAGGGACTCGGGGAACCTCCTACGAGCAGTACTTC
CDR3 protein: CASSLGTRGTSYEQYF
clone size: many
D gene: NA
V gene: TRBV7-8
J gene: TRBJ2-7

CDR3 DNA: TGTGCCAGCAGCTCATGGTCTAAATCTGGGGCCAACGTCCTGACTTTC
CDR3 protein: CASSSWSKSGANVLTF
clone size: NA
D gene: NA
V gene: TRBV7-2
J gene: TRBJ2-6

CDR3 DNA: TGTGCCAGCAGCTTCGTGGGAGGACAGAATCAGCCCCAGCATTTT
CDR3 protein: CASSFVGGQNQPQHF
clone size: NA
D gene: NA
V gene: TRBV7-2
J gene: TRBJ1-5

CDR3 DNA: TGTGCCAGCAGCCGGGACAGGGGTGAAAAACTGTTTTTT
CDR3 protein: CASSRDRGEKLFF
clone size: many
D gene: TRBD1
V gene: TRBV7-2
J gene: TRBJ1-4

CDR3 DNA: TGTGCCAGCAGTTTAGAGGGACAGAATCAGCCCCAGCATTTT
CDR3 protein: CASSLEGQNQPQHF
clone size: NA
D gene: TRBD1
V gene: TRBV12-3/TRBV12-4
J gene: TRBJ1-5

CDR3 DNA: TGTGCCAGCACCCTTTCCGTCGGGTTCGGGTATGAGCAGTTCTTC
CDR3 protein: CASTLSVGFGYEQFF
clone size: NA
D gene: NA
V gene: TRBV28
J gene: TRBJ2-1

CDR3 DNA: TGTGCCAGCCGGGACAGCAGAGGTTCCCCCAATGAGCAGTTCTTC
CDR3 protein: CASRDSRGSPNEQFF
clone size: many
D gene: TRBD1
V gene: TRBV7-9
J gene: TRBJ2-1

CDR3 DNA: TGTGCCAGCAGCCGCGCCTGGACAGGGGGGGATATGAACACTGAAGCTTTCTTT
CDR3 protein: CASSRAWTGGDMNTEAFF
clone size: many
D gene: TRBD1
V gene: TRBV7-6
J gene: TRBJ1-1

CDR3 DNA: TGTGCCAGCAGCCCGGCCCGTGGGGCGGAGAGCACAGATACGCAGTATTTT
CDR3 protein: CASSPARGAESTDTQYF
clone size: many
D gene: NA
V gene: TRBV7-2
J gene: TRBJ2-3

CDR3 DNA: TGTGCCAGCAGCTCGGGACAACACTATGGCTACACCTTC
CDR3 protein: CASSSGQHYGYTF
clone size: NA
D gene: NA
V gene: TRBV7-9
J gene: TRBJ1-2

CDR3 DNA: TGTGCCAGCGGTCCGATTCTGGGGCTACATGGCTACACCTTC
CDR3 protein: CASGPILGLHGYTF
clone size: few
D gene: NA
V gene: TRBV12-3/TRBV12-4
J gene: TRBJ1-2

CDR3 DNA: TGTGCCAGCAGCTTAGGAGGGAAGGGCCAAGAGACCCAGTACTTC
CDR3 protein: CASSLGGKGQETQYF
clone size: few
D gene: NA
V gene: TRBV7-6
J gene: TRBJ2-5

CDR3 DNA: TGTGCCAGCGAGGGGGGGGGTGGAGATACGCAGTATTTT
CDR3 protein: CASEGGGGDTQYF
clone size: many
D gene: NA
V gene: TRBV7-2
J gene: TRBJ2-3

CDR3 DNA: TGTGCCAGCAGTTCGGAATTCGACACTGAAGCTTTCTTT
CDR3 protein: CASSSEFDTEAFF
clone size: many
D gene: NA
V gene: TRBV6-1
J gene: TRBJ1-1

CDR3 DNA: TGCAGTGCTAGAGTGGGGGGGGAGCTAGGTACGCAGTATTTT
CDR3 protein: CSARVGGELGTQYF
clone size: NA
D gene: TRBD2
V gene: TRBV20-1
J gene: TRBJ2-3

CDR3 DNA: TGTGCCAGCAGCCTAGCTCGGGGGCCCCAGAAGACCCAGTACTTC
CDR3 protein: CASSLARGPQKTQYF
clone size: NA
D gene: NA
V gene: TRBV7-2
J gene: TRBJ2-5

CDR3 DNA: TGCGCCAGCAGCTACAATCCGACAGGGATGAACACTGAAGCTTTCTTT
CDR3 protein: CASSYNPTGMNTEAFF
clone size: NA
D gene: TRBD1
V gene: TRBV5-1
J gene: TRBJ1-1

CDR3 DNA: TGTGCCAGCAGTCCTCTTCAGGGTTCTAAATCACCCCTCCACTTT
CDR3 protein: CASSPLQGSKSPLHF
clone size: NA
D gene: NA
V gene: TRBV28
J gene: TRBJ1-6

CDR3 DNA: TGTGCCAGCAGCCCTGGGCCCTCCTACGAGCAGTACTTC
CDR3 protein: CASSPGPSYEQYF
clone size: many
D gene: NA
V gene: TRBV7-9
J gene: TRBJ2-7

CDR3 DNA: TGTGCCTCAAATACCCCGGGGCCCCAGCATTTT
CDR3 protein: CASNTPGPQHF
clone size: NA
D gene: NA
V gene: TRBV28
J gene: TRBJ1-5

CDR3 DNA: TGTGCCAGCACCCGAGGGCGGGGTTCGAACACTGAAGCTTTCTTT
CDR3 protein: CASTRGRGSNTEAFF
clone size: once
D gene: NA
V gene: TRBV2
J gene: TRBJ1-1

CDR3 DNA: TGTGCCAGCAGTGCAAGGACAGGGGGAACTGCTGGCAATCAGCCCCAGCATTTT
CDR3 protein: CASSARTGGTAGNQPQHF
clone size: many
D gene: TRBD1
V gene: TRBV6-1
J gene: TRBJ1-5

CDR3 DNA: TGCGCCAGCAGCCAAGAGAGGCTCCGGTCAGGGAGCTCCTACAATGAGCAGTTCTTC
CDR3 protein: CASSQERLRSGSSYNEQFF
clone size: few
D gene: NA
V gene: TRBV4-1
J gene: TRBJ2-1

CDR3 DNA: TGTGCCATCAAAGCGGAAGGGGGAGCTTTCTTT
CDR3 protein: CAIKAEGGAFF
clone size: NA
D gene: NA
V gene: TRBV10-3
J gene: TRBJ1-1